These T cell receptor beta chains were read from a single sample in a study of CD8 T cells in ankylosing spondylitis. TCRdb used MiXCR to reprocess the 5' RACE reads, holding one entry per CDR3 protein. The table shows 200,000 to 300,000 distinct CDR3 sequences, with roughly a third occurring only once. The sequenced material came from blood, either unsorted or a sorted T cell fraction (not recorded which). These receptors were collected from a male donor with ankylosing spondylitis or in good health (not recorded which). The CDR3 runs from the conserved cysteine through the conserved F or W. Fields, in order: D gene, V gene, J gene, clone size, CDR3 DNA, CDR3 protein. The D gene is left open where the match is weak. Where a row states a size, it is once, few, many or the class of an expanded clone; other rows omit it.

>-|TRBV29-1|TRBJ2-2|few
TGCAGCGCGCAGGTGGGAGCGAACACCGGGGAGCTGTTTTTT
CSAQVGANTGELFF
>-|TRBV20-1|TRBJ1-2|-
TGCAGTGCTACAGTACGTAACTATGGCTACACCTTC
CSATVRNYGYTF
>-|TRBV12-3/TRBV12-4|TRBJ1-1|-
TGTGCCAGCAGTCCCCCTGAAAGGGTCACTGAAGCTTTCTTT
CASSPPERVTEAFF
>-|TRBV9|TRBJ1-1|-
TGTGCCAGCAGCGGCGGGGTATACACTGAAGCTTTCTTT
CASSGGVYTEAFF
>-|TRBV30|TRBJ1-6|-
TGTGCCTGGAGTCCCGGACGGCCAGGAGGAAATTCACCCCTCCACTTT
CAWSPGRPGGNSPLHF
>-|TRBV20-1|TRBJ2-1|few
TGCAGTGCAAAAACAGGGACCGTCTACAATGAGCAGTTCTTC
CSAKTGTVYNEQFF
>-|TRBV29-1|TRBJ2-5|-
TGCAGCGCCTCAATGGGGGAAGAGACCCAGTACTTC
CSASMGEETQYF
>TRBD1|TRBV29-1|TRBJ2-7|-
TGCAGCGTGGGAGCCGGACAGGGCATAAACTACGAGCAGTACTTC
CSVGAGQGINYEQYF
>-|TRBV6-5|TRBJ2-2|-
TGTGCCAGCAGTTATAGCGGGACAGGGAGCACCGGGGAGCTGTTTTTT
CASSYSGTGSTGELFF
>-|TRBV20-1|TRBJ2-7|few
TGCAGTGCTACTAGTGACAGCTACGAGCAGTACTTC
CSATSDSYEQYF
>-|TRBV20-1|TRBJ2-2|-
TGCAGTGCTAGACCCCACCAGAGGGGCGGGGAGCTGTTTTTT
CSARPHQRGGELFF
>-|TRBV5-1|TRBJ2-3|-
TGCGCCAGCTCAAGGGCTGGGGTCCACACAGATACGCAGTATTTT
CASSRAGVHTDTQYF
>TRBD1|TRBV11-2|TRBJ1-2|few
TGTGCCAGCAGCTCGATAATAGGGGGCGTTAACGGCTACACCTTC
CASSSIIGGVNGYTF
>-|TRBV29-1|TRBJ1-1|many
TGCAGCGTTGAAGACGCCAGACCTGAAGCTTTCTTT
CSVEDARPEAFF
>TRBD2|TRBV20-1|TRBJ2-3|few
TGCAGTGCTGGGGGAACTAGCGGGGGCACCCCAGATACGCAGTATTTT
CSAGGTSGGTPDTQYF
>-|TRBV6-5|TRBJ2-2|-
TGTGCCAGCAGTTACTCCGGGCGTCGCAACACCGGGGAGCTGTTTTTT
CASSYSGRRNTGELFF
>-|TRBV7-9|TRBJ2-2|few
TGTGCCAGCAGCTTGAAGCCGGCGAACACCGGGGAGCTGTTTTTT
CASSLKPANTGELFF
>-|TRBV7-9|TRBJ1-5|-
TGTGCCAGCAGTAACCAGGTTAATGCCAATCAGCCCCAGCATTTT
CASSNQVNANQPQHF
>-|TRBV20-1|TRBJ2-6|-
TGCAGTGCTATAACCGCTTCTGGGGCCAACGTCCTGACTTTC
CSAITASGANVLTF
>TRBD1|TRBV20-1|TRBJ2-7|-
TGCAGTGCTGCGACAGGGGGAACCTACGAGCAGTACTTC
CSAATGGTYEQYF
>-|TRBV20-1|TRBJ2-1|-
TGCAGTGCTAGAGCGGCCGCTCCTCGCTACAATGAGCAGTTCTTC
CSARAAAPRYNEQFF
>-|TRBV29-1|TRBJ2-2|few
TGCAGCGGACTGACGAAGAACACCGGGGAGCTGTTTTTT
CSGLTKNTGELFF
>TRBD1|TRBV12-3/TRBV12-4|TRBJ1-6|-
TGTGCCAGCAGGTCCGAGACAGGGCATAATTCACCCCTCCACTTT
CASRSETGHNSPLHF
>-|TRBV7-7|TRBJ2-1|many
TGTGCTAGCAGCAGGGGACGCCACAATGAGCAGTTCTTC
CASSRGRHNEQFF
>-|TRBV29-1|TRBJ1-1|-
TGCAGCGTCCGGACAGAAATGAACACTGAAGCTTTCTTT
CSVRTEMNTEAFF
>-|TRBV5-1|TRBJ2-1|-
TGCGCCAGCAGCTTGCCAGGGTCGGGCTACAATGAGCAGTTCTTC
CASSLPGSGYNEQFF
>TRBD1|TRBV6-5|TRBJ2-7|-
TGTGCCAGCAGTTATCCCGGACAGGGGCTCGACGAGCAGTACTTC
CASSYPGQGLDEQYF
>-|TRBV25-1|TRBJ2-7|once
TGTGCCAGCAGTGAAATTGGCAGGGGCCCGTACGAGCAGTACTTC
CASSEIGRGPYEQYF
>-|TRBV20-1|TRBJ1-2|-
TGCAGTGCTTCGCCAGGGACCTACGGCTACACCTTC
CSASPGTYGYTF
>-|TRBV6-5|TRBJ2-3|few
TGTGCCAGCAGTTACTCGACCGGAATAACAGATACGCAGTATTTT
CASSYSTGITDTQYF
>TRBD2|TRBV7-3|TRBJ2-3|-
TGTGCCAGCAGCTTAACGGCCCCGGGAGGGACGCAGTATTTT
CASSLTAPGGTQYF
>-|TRBV12-3/TRBV12-4|TRBJ2-5|-
TGTGCCAGCAGTTTCTCGGGACGGCGGGAGACCCAGTACTTC
CASSFSGRRETQYF
>TRBD2|TRBV4-1|TRBJ2-1|-
TGCGCCAGCAGCCAAGGGGTTGGGACTAACAATGAGCAGTTCTTC
CASSQGVGTNNEQFF
>-|TRBV18|TRBJ1-3|-
TGTGCCAGCTCACCACCGGGACCGAAGAGCTCTGGAAACACCATATATTTT
CASSPPGPKSSGNTIYF
>-|TRBV19|TRBJ2-5|-
TGTGCCAGTAGTATATGGATAGGAGAGACCCAGTACTTC
CASSIWIGETQYF
>TRBD1|TRBV20-1|TRBJ1-1|few
TGCAGTGCTACTCAGGGGGCGACTGAAGCTTTCTTT
CSATQGATEAFF
>-|TRBV10-2|TRBJ2-7|-
TGCGCCAGCAGTACAGGGAAAACCTACGAGCAGTACTTC
CASSTGKTYEQYF
>TRBD2|TRBV20-1|TRBJ2-5|few
TGCAGTGCTTTAGCGGGGCGCGAGGAGACCCAGTACTTC
CSALAGREETQYF
>-|TRBV28|TRBJ2-7|-
TGTGCCAGCAGTTTCAGGGAAAACTCCTACGAGCAGTACTTC
CASSFRENSYEQYF
>TRBD1|TRBV5-8|TRBJ2-3|once
TGTGCCCGATCACAAGGGACAGGGCCAGATACGCAGTATTTT
CARSQGTGPDTQYF
>-|TRBV28|TRBJ2-5|-
TGTGCCAGCAGCACCGGAGAGCCCCAGTACTTC
CASSTGEPQYF
>TRBD1|TRBV7-2|TRBJ2-3|-
TGTGCCAGCAGCCCGTGGGGACAGGGGGTATCAGATACGCAGTATTTT
CASSPWGQGVSDTQYF
>-|TRBV5-1|TRBJ1-4|-
TGCGCCAGCAGCTTGGAGGCCGGAAGTGGTGAAAAACTGTTTTTT
CASSLEAGSGEKLFF
>-|TRBV12-3/TRBV12-4|TRBJ1-5|-
TGTGCCAGCAGTTTACGGGTCAGCAATCAGCCCCAGCATTTT
CASSLRVSNQPQHF
>-|TRBV5-1|TRBJ2-5|-
TGCGCCAGCAGCTTTGGCCGGGTCGGAGAGACCCAGTACTTC
CASSFGRVGETQYF